Detailed here is one T cell receptor (beta chain). Its antigen is unidentified. The data were produced by immunoSEQ multiplex PCR, yet TCRdb's version contains in-frame clones alone and is incomplete. This table has around 100,000 clones, around 89% appearing once. These data originate in a study of T cell responses to AZD1222 COVID-19 vaccine. The study, taken as a whole, reports: The sample set comprised mostly white British donors with more females, and clonal diversity was possibly underestimated. Spike-specific TCR breadth and depth grew following two AZD1222 doses.

From germline, CDR1 is SEHNR and CDR2 FQNEAQ (reference sequence). The length of the CDR3 is 13 residues. Trimming cost V 5 bases and J 4 bases, with 11 bases left between them. Sequencing was performed on peripheral blood, taken on day 0 of AZD1222 vaccination. The chain is built from TRBV7-9 and TRBJ2-5; no definite D call. The sequence derives from an adult in good health. CDR3 sequence: CASSPGPLETQYF. The CDR3 DNA follows: TGTGCCAGCAGCCCGGGCCCTTTAGAGACCCAGTACTTC.